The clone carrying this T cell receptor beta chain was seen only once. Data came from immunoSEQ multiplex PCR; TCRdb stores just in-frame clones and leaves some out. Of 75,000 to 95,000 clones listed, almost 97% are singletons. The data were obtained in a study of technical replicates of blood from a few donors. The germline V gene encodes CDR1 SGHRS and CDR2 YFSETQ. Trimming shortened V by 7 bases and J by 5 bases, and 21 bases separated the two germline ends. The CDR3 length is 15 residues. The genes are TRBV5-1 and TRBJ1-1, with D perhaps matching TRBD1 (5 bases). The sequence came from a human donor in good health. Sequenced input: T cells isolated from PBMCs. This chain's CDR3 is CASVSNQGGSTEAFF. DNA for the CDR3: TGCGCCAGCGTCTCTAATCAGGGTGGAAGTACTGAAGCTTTCTTT.